This T cell receptor (beta chain) is drawn from a study of cytomegalovirus exposure and HLA in healthy donors. Study conclusions and caveats: The majority of TCR sequences were rare, yet some public TCRs appeared in many donors.

The repertoire was sequenced with immunoSEQ multiplex PCR; TCRdb's copy has only in-frame clones and lacks some. This table has roughly 150,000 clones, around 87% appearing once. Trimming removed 4 bases from V and 0 bases from J; junction bases left unmatched: 6. The germline V gene encodes CDR1 SGHRS and CDR2 YFSETQ. This CDR3 spans 16 amino acids. On this clone itself: The antigen is unknown.

Sequenced: PBMCs. The clonotype comes from a man aged 18 to 30 in good health and CMV-seropositive. This chain connects TRBV5-1 to TRBJ1-3; the match to TRBD1 covers 8 bases. The CDR3 here is CASSPRGPSSGNTIYF. The CDR3 nucleotides read TGCGCCAGCAGCCCCAGGGGGCCAAGCTCTGGAAACACCATATATTTT.